This T cell receptor (beta chain) was captured in a study of OX40 agonist ivuxolimab in advanced cancers. Study-level information: A diagnosis of hepatocellular carcinoma, melanoma, renal cell or head and neck cancer was present in dose-escalation patients. Participants, 70% to 90% male, averaged about 59 years of age, ranging from roughly 20 to 80. Three patients had partial responses: one hepatocellular carcinoma, two cutaneous melanoma.

Comments on this clone: The antigen remains unidentified.

Some clones are missing from TCRdb's copy, which holds only in-frame ones; the method was immunoSEQ multiplex PCR. The data contain approximately 89,000 clones, about 91% of them singletons. Findings and limits, study-wide: On average, CD8+ T cells had more expanded clones than CD4+.

The sequenced sample was CD4+ or CD8+ T cells sorted from blood, obtained in a trial of the OX40 agonist ivuxolimab. The clonotype was recovered from an adult with an advanced solid tumor such as melanoma, head and neck, liver or kidney cancer.

The CDR3 bases are TGTGCCAGCAGCCGCGGGGACAATGAGCAGTTCTTC. This codes for CASSRGDNEQFF. The V and J genes are TRBV11-3 and TRBJ2-1; weak D call: TRBD2 (6 bases). CDR3 length: 12 residues. The germline V gene has CDR1 SGHNT and CDR2 YENEEA. Trimming took 5 bases from V and 5 from J, leaving 7 bases between them.